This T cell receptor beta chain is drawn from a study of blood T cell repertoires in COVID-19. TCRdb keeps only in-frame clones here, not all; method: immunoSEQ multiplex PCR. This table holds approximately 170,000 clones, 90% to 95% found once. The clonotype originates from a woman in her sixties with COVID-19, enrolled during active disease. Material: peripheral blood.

CDR3 in amino acids: CAWSVGTGRLGYTF. CDR3 DNA: TGTGCCTGGAGTGTGGGGACAGGACGGCTGGGCTACACCTTC. The chain links TRBV30 to TRBJ1-2; 8 nucleotides align to TRBD1. Germline V gene sequence: CDR1 GTSNPN, CDR2 SVGIG (reference sequence). With 0 bases clipped from V and 8 bases from J, the junction kept 8 bases outside the gene matches. This CDR3 has 14 residues. The full variable domain, its missing parts supplied by reference TRBV30 and TRBJ1-2, is SQTIHQWPATLVQPVGSPLSLECTVEGTSNPNLYWYRQAAGRGLQLLFYSVGIGQISSEVPQNLSASRPQDRQFILSSKKLLLSDSGFYLCAWSVGTGRLGYTFGSGTRLTVV.